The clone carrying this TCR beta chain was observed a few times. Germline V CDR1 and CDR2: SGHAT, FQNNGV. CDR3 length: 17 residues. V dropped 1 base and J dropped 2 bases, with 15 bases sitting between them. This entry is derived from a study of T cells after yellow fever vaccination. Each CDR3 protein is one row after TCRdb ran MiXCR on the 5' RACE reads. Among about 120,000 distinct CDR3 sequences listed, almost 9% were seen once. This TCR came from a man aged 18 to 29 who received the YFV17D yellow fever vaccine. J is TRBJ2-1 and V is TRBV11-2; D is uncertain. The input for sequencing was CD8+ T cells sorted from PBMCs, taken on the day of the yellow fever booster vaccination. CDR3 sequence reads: CASSLGMRQWTYNEQFF. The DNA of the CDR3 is TGTGCCAGCAGCTTAGGTATGAGGCAGTGGACCTACAATGAGCAGTTCTTC.